The entry below gives a single TCR beta chain sequence along with its context. TCRdb reanalysed the 5' RACE reads using MiXCR and keeps one entry per CDR3 protein. The data contain hundreds of thousands of distinct CDR3 sequences, 15% to 20% of them seen just once; the ten biggest clones take up 12%. This sample is part of a study of T-cell memory formation after mild COVID-19. V lost 4 bases to trimming and J lost 4 bases; unmatched junction nucleotides: 10. The CDR3 is made up of 16 amino acids. The V gene's germline CDR1 is KGHSH and CDR2 LQKENI. This chain connects TRBV18 to TRBJ2-5; 9 bases are shared with TRBD1. Sequencing used PBMCs or a T cell subset sorted from them (not recorded which). The TCR was taken from an adult woman who had mild COVID-19 (a few samples of this study predate the infection). Cell type and time point are not known. The CDR3 DNA reads TGTGCCAGCTCACACCCGGGACAGGGCATTTCAGAGACCCAGTACTTC. It yields the protein CASSHPGQGISETQYF.